Given below is one T cell receptor beta chain in context. Its antigen is unknown. The entry originates in a study of chemoradiotherapy in HPV16-positive cancers. Study overall: Candidate HPV-specific T-cell clones and common TCR motifs came from functional assays in a couple of HPV16-positive patients.

Some clones are missing from TCRdb's copy, which holds only in-frame ones; the method was immunoSEQ multiplex PCR. The sample has 8,100 or so clones; approximately 79% are singletons. CDR1 MRHNA and CDR2 SNTAGT come from the germline V gene. The CDR3 runs 21 residues. V gave up 2 bases and J gave up 0 bases, with 23 bases separating them. Broader study findings: Candidate HPV-specific clones and E7-related TCR motifs grew in tumor during treatment.

Repertoires were sampled repeatedly during chemoradiotherapy. The source was tumor tissue, collected from a patient who underwent chemoradiotherapy. This sequence originates from a human donor with HPV-associated anogenital cancer. V gene TRBV6-4 combines with J gene TRBJ2-6, with TRBD2 as a possible D gene (7 bases). As DNA, the CDR3 is TGTGCCAGCAGTGACAACTCCGGACGGGGGGCCCTTAACTCTGGGGCCAACGTCCTGACTTTC. Translated, it gives CASSDNSGRGALNSGANVLTF.